What follows describes a single T cell receptor beta chain. It lacks a known antigen. Per-base quality was not reported, and no clone a single base away is much larger than it. The sample originates from a study of blood T cell repertoires in COVID-19 (dated by TCRdb to 2020 to 2021). Broadly, across the study: Collaborator samples came from the United States, Italy and Spain and covered acute and convalescent phases of COVID-19. Sample metadata almost always included a de-identified subject ID, COVID-19 status, age in years and sex. The material from the prospective study consisted of cDNA or gDNA derived from T cells, B-cell-depleted T cells, or PBMCs. Samples came from the ongoing ImmuneRACE study (first 160 participants) plus 1,254 subjects from 6 global collaborators. Subjects who had been exposed to COVID-19, were actively infected with it, or had recovered from it provided the deeply sampled blood TCRbeta repertoires that made up the dataset. Where HLA class I and class II types were available, the types were taken from metadata supplied by the sample provider, not from assay-based typing. The repertoires were released in a freely available public database meant as a resource for research on the immune response to SARS-CoV-2. The paper as a whole reports these results and caveats: How much clinical and demographic metadata was included differed by source and by participant, and the metadata was provided uncurated.

One collaborating source in Seattle enrolled patients during active infection and followed them longitudinally through the course of disease. Collaborating institutions collected whole blood in K2EDTA tubes following their own protocols. Collaborator samples were shipped for TCRbeta analysis as frozen whole blood, isolated PBMCs, or DNA extracted from either sample type. TCRbeta CDR3 regions were amplified from genomic DNA using the immunoSEQ Assay, a bias-controlled multiplex PCR. The study's processing was this. Nucleated cell counts per sample were estimated from amplification of reference gene primers within the assay. Sequence reads were collapsed and filtered to measure the absolute abundance of every unique TCRbeta CDR3 rearrangement. For each sample, productive Simpson clonality was calculated by taking the square root of Simpson's diversity index across productive rearrangements. Here the immuneACCESS table is served through TCRdb, limited to in-frame sequences with V and J called. Missing clones are a known gap in these copies; in checked studies unresolved V genes cover under half, and the rest lacks a known reason. Clone size and the V and J calls come from that table; the DNA yielded D and trimming. The sample includes roughly 160,000 clones, with about 88% observed a single time. The ten largest clonotypes hold 0.55% to 0.6% of the sample.

The CDR3 holds 17 amino acids from the cysteine to the phenylalanine. The only DNA kept is the CDR3, 51 bases in frame from the first base. V and J lose 5 bases and 0 bases, and a span of 17 bases separates them. Looking up the germline V gene yields CDR1 SGHAT and CDR2 FQNNGV. The source is a man between 60 and 70 years old with COVID-19, enrolled during active disease. The V gene is TRBV11-2 and the J gene is TRBJ1-3; the D gene remains uncertain. Specimen: peripheral blood. CDR3 loop: CASSLMMTSSSGNTIYF. The DNA sequence is given as TGTGCCAGCAGCCTAATGATGACATCCTCCTCTGGAAACACCATATATTTT. Where the CDR3 stops, the reference TRBV11-2 and TRBJ1-3 genes take over; the full variable domain is EAGVAQSPRYKIIEKRQSVAFWCNPISGHATLYWYQQILGQGPKLLIQFQNNGVVDDSQLPKDRFSAERLKGVDSTLKIQPAKLEDSAVYLCASSLMMTSSSGNTIYFGEGSWLTVV.